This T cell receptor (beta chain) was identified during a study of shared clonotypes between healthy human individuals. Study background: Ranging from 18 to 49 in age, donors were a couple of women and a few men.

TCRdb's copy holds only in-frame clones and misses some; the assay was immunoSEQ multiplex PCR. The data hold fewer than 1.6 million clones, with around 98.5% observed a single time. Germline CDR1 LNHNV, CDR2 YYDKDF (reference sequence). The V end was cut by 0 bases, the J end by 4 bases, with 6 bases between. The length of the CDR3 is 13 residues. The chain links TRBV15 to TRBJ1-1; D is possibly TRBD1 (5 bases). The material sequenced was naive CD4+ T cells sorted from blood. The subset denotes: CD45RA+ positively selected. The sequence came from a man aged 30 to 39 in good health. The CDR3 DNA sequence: TGTGCCACCAGCAGAGACAGGGCCACTGAAGCTTTCTTT. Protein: CATSRDRATEAFF.